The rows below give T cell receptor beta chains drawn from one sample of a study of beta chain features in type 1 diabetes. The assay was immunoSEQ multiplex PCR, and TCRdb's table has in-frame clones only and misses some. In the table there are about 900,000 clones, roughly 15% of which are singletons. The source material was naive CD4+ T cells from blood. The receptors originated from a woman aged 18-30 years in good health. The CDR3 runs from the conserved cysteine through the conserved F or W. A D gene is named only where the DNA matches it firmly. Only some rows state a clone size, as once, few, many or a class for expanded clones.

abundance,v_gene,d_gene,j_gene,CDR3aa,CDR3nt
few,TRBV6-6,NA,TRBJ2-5,CASSYEHNGETQYF,TGTGCCAGCAGTTACGAGCACAATGGGGAGACCCAGTACTTC
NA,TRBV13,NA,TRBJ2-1,CASSSQTVHEQFF,TGTGCCAGCAGCTCCCAGACTGTGCATGAGCAGTTCTTC
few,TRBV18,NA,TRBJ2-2,CASSLTGANTGELFF,TGTGCCAGCTCCCTGACAGGAGCCAACACCGGGGAGCTGTTTTTT
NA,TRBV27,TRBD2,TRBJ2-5,CASSLAAGLAGVETQYF,TGTGCCAGCAGTTTAGCCGCGGGACTAGCGGGAGTAGAGACCCAGTACTTC
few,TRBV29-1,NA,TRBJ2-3,CSEKSTSTDTQYF,TGCAGCGAGAAATCGACTAGCACAGATACGCAGTATTTT
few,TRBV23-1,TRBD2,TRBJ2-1,CASSQSGLAGGPRVQFF,TGCGCCAGCAGTCAATCGGGGCTAGCGGGAGGTCCTCGAGTTCAGTTCTTC
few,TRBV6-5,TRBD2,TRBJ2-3,CASSWGGRGTDTQYF,TGTGCCAGCAGTTGGGGGGGTAGGGGCACAGATACGCAGTATTTT
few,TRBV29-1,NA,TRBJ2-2,CSAGGGSCTGELFF,TGCAGCGCAGGGGGGGGGAGCTGCACCGGGGAGCTGTTTTTT
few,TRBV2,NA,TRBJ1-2,CASSEEINYGYTF,TGTGCCAGCAGTGAGGAGATTAACTATGGCTACACCTTC
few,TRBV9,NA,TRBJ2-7,CASSPGSHYEQYF,TGTGCCAGCAGCCCCGGGAGCCATTACGAGCAGTACTTC
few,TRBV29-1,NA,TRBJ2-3,CSVLTRTQADTQYF,TGCAGCGTCCTAACCCGGACACAGGCAGATACGCAGTATTTT
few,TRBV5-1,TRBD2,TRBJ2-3,CASRRRDYGADTQYF,TGCGCCAGCAGACGCCGGGACTATGGCGCAGATACGCAGTATTTT
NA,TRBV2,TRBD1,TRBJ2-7,CASSAIGTGVSYEQYF,TGTGCCAGCAGTGCCATCGGGACAGGGGTCTCCTACGAGCAGTACTTC
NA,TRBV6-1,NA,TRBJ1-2,CASSSGRPYGYTF,TGTGCCAGCAGTAGCGGCCGACCTTATGGCTACACCTTC
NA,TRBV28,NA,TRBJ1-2,CASRGGLLKLDHGYTF,TGTGCCAGCAGAGGTGGATTACTCAAGTTGGACCATGGCTACACCTTC
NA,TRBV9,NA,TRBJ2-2,CASSGRQNTGELFF,TGTGCCAGCAGCGGCCGACAAAACACCGGGGAGCTGTTTTTT
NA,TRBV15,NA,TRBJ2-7,CATSRVLDSSYEQYF,TGTGCCACCAGCAGAGTTTTGGACAGCTCCTACGAGCAGTACTTC
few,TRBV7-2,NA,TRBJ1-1,CASSFQAVNTEAFF,TGTGCCAGCAGCTTCCAGGCCGTGAACACTGAAGCTTTCTTT
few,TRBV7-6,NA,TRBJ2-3,CAPKSVDTQYF,TGTGCCCCCAAGAGCGTAGATACGCAGTATTTT
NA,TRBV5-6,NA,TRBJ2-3,CASSLVSVTTDTQYF,TGTGCCAGCAGCTTGGTGTCAGTAACCACAGATACGCAGTATTTT
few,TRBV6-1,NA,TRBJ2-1,CASSAQGSLSSYNEQFF,TGTGCCAGCAGTGCTCAGGGATCTCTTAGCTCCTACAATGAGCAGTTCTTC
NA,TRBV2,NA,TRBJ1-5,CASSPDSNQPQHF,TGTGCCAGCAGCCCAGACAGTAATCAGCCCCAGCATTTT
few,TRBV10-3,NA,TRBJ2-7,CAIRSRFDEQYF,TGTGCCATCCGGTCCAGGTTCGACGAGCAGTACTTC
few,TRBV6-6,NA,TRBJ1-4,CASRNRAHEKLFF,TGTGCCAGCAGGAACAGGGCGCATGAAAAACTGTTTTTT
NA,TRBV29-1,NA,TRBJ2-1,CSVQQSSYNEQFF,TGCAGCGTCCAACAGAGCTCCTACAATGAGCAGTTCTTC
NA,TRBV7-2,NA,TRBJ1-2,CASSLGPGGNYGYTF,TGTGCCAGCAGCTTAGGGCCGGGAGGAAACTATGGCTACACCTTC
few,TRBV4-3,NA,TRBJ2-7,CASSQDLRTEIYEQYF,TGCGCCAGCAGCCAAGACCTGCGGACAGAAATCTACGAGCAGTACTTC
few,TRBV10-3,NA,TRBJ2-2,CAIRATVDTGELFF,TGTGCCATCAGAGCGACAGTGGACACCGGGGAGCTGTTTTTT
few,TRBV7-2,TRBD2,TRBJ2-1,CASSRGRTSYNEQFF,TGTGCCAGCTCCCGCGGGAGGACCTCCTACAATGAGCAGTTCTTC
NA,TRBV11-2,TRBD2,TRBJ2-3,CASGILAGTDTQYF,TGTGCCAGCGGGATACTAGCGGGCACAGATACGCAGTATTTT
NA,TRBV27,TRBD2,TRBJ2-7,CASSSVSAGESYEQYF,TGTGCCAGCAGTTCCGTCAGCGCGGGAGAGTCCTACGAGCAGTACTTC
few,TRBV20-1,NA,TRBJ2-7,CSASGGREQYF,TGCAGTGCTAGTGGGGGCCGCGAGCAGTACTTC
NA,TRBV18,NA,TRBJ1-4,CASSAQEKLFF,TGTGCCAGCTCCGCTCAGGAAAAACTGTTTTTT
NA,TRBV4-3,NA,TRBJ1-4,CASSPGSTPNEKLFF,TGCGCCAGCAGCCCTGGATCGACCCCTAATGAAAAACTGTTTTTT
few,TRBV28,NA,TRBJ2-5,CASSLKGLGQETQYF,TGTGCCAGCAGTTTAAAGGGTTTGGGACAAGAGACCCAGTACTTC
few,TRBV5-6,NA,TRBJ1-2,CASSLDARDYGYTF,TGTGCCAGCAGCTTGGATGCCAGGGACTATGGCTACACCTTC
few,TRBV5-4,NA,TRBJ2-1,CASSVGSSILF,TGTGCCAGCAGCGTCGGGTCTAGCATCCTCTTC